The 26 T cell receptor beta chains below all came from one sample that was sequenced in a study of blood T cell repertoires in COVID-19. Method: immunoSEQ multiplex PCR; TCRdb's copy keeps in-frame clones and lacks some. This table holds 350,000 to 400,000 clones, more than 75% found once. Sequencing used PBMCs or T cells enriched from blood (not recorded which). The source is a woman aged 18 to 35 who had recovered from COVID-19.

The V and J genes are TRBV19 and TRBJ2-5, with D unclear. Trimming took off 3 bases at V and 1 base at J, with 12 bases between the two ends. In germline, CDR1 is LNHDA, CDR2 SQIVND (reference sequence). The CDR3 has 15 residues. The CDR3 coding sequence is TGTGCCAGTAGTATCTCCATAGTCTTCCAAGAGACCCAGTACTTC. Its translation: CASSISIVFQETQYF. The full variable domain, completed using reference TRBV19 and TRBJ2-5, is DGGITQSPKYLFRKEGQNVTLSCEQNLNHDAMYWYRQDPGQGLRLIYYSQIVNDFQKGDIAEGYSVSREKKESFPLTVTSAQKNPTAFYLCASSISIVFQETQYFGPGTRLLVL.

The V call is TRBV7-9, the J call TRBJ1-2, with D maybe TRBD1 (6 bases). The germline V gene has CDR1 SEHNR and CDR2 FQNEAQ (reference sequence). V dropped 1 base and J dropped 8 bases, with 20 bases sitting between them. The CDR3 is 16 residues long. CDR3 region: CASSLGASRGENGYTF. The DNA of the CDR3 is TGTGCCAGCAGCTTAGGTGCCTCCAGGGGAGAAAACGGCTACACCTTC. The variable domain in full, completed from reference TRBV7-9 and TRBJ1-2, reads DTGVSQNPRHKITKRGQNVTFRCDPISEHNRLYWYRQTLGQGPEFLTYFQNEAQLEKSRLLSDRFSAERPKGSFSTLEIQRTEQGDSAMYLCASSLGASRGENGYTFGSGTRLTVV.

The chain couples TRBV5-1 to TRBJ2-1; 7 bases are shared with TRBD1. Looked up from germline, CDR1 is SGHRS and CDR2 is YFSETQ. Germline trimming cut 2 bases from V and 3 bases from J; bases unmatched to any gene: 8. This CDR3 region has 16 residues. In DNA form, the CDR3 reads TGCGCCAGCAGCTTCTTCGAGGGGGCGGGCTACAATGAGCAGTTCTTC. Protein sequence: CASSFFEGAGYNEQFF.

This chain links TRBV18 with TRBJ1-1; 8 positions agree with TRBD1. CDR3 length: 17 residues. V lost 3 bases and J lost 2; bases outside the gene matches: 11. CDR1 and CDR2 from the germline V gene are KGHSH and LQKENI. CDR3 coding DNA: TGTGCCAGCTCACCCAGAAGACAGGGGTCGCCCAACACTGAAGCTTTCTTT. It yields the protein CASSPRRQGSPNTEAFF.

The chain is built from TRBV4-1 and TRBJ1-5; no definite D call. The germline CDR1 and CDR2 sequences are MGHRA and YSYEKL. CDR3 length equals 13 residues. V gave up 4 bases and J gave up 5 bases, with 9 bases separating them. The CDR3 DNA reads TGCGCCAGCAGCCTTAAGGGAGATCAGCCCCAGCATTTT. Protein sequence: CASSLKGDQPQHF.

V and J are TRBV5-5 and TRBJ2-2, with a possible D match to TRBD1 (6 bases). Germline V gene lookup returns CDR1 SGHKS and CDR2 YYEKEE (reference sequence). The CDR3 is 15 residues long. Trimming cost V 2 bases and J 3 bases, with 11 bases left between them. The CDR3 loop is CASSLIDRYTGELFF. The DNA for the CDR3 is TGTGCCAGCAGCTTAATCGACAGGTACACCGGGGAGCTGTTTTTT.

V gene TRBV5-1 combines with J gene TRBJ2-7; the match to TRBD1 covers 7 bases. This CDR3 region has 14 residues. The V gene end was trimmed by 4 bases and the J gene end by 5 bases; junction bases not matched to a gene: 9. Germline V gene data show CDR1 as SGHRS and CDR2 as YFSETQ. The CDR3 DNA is TGCGCCAGCAGCCTTACGGGACAGTGGGACGAGCAGTACTTC. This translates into CASSLTGQWDEQYF.

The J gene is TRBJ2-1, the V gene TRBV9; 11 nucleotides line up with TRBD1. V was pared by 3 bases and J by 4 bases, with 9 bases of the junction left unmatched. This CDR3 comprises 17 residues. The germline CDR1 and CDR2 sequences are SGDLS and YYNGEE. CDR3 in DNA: TGTGCCAGCAGCGAGCAGACCGGGACAGGGGGATACAATGAGCAGTTCTTC. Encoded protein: CASSEQTGTGGYNEQFF.

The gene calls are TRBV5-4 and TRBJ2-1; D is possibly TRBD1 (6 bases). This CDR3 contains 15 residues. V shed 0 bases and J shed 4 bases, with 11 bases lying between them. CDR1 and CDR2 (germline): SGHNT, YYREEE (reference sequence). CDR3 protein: CASSLDIQGYNEQFF. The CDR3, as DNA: TGTGCCAGCAGCTTGGATATACAGGGTTACAATGAGCAGTTCTTC.

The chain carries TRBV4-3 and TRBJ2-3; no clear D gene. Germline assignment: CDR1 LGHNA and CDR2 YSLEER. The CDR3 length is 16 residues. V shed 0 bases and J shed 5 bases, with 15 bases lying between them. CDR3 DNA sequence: TGCGCCAGCAGCCAAGATCTGGTGTGGCCGCAAGATACGCAGTATTTT. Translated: CASSQDLVWPQDTQYF.

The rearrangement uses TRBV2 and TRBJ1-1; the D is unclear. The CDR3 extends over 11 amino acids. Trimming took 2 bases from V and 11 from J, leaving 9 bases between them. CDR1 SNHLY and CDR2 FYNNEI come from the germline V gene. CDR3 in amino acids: CASSERGWAFF. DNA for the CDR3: TGTGCCAGCAGTGAACGGGGATGGGCTTTCTTT.

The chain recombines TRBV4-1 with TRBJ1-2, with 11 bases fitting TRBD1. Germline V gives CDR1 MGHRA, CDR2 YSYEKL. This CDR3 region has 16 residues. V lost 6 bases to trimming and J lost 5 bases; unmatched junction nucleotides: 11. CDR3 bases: TGCGCCAGCAGTCAAACCGGACAGGGGGCCCCGTATGGCTACACCTTC. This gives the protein CASSQTGQGAPYGYTF.

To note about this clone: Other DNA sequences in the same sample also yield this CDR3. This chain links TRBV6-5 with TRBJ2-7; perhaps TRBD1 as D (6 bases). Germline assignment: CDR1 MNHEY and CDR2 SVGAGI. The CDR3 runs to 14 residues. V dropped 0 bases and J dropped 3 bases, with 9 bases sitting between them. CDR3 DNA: TGTGCCAGCAGTTACTCGACAGGCTACTACGAGCAGTACTTC. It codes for CASSYSTGYYEQYF.

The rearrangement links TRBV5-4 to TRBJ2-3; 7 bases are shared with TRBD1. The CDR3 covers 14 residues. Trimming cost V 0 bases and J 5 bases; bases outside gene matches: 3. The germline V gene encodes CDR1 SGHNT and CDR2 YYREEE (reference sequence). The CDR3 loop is CASSLGGGQDTQYF. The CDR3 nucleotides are TGTGCCAGCAGCTTGGGAGGGGGCCAAGATACGCAGTATTTT.

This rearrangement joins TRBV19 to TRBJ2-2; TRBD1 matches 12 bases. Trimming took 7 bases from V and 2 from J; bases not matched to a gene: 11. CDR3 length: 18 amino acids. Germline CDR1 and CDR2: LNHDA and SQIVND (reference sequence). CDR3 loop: CASNLPGTGGANTGELFF. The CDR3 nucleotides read TGTGCCAGTAATTTACCCGGGACAGGGGGCGCAAACACCGGGGAGCTGTTTTTT.

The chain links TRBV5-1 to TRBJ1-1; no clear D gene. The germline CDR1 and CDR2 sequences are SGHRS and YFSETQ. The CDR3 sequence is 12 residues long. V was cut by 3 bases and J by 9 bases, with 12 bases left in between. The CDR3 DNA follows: TGCGCCAGCAGCTGGGAGTTGGGTAAAGCTTTCTTT. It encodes CASSWELGKAFF. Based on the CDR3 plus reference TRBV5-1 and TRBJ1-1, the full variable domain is KAGVTQTPRYLIKTRGQQVTLSCSPISGHRSVSWYQQTPGQGLQFLFEYFSETQRNKGNFPGRFSGRQFSNSRSEMNVSTLELGDSALYLCASSWELGKAFFGQGTRLTVV.

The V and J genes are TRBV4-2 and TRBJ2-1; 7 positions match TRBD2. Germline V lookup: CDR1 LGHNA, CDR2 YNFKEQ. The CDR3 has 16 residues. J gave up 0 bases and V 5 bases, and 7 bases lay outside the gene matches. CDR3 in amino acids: CASSGGGSSSYNEQFF. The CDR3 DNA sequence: TGTGCCAGCAGCGGGGGGGGTTCAAGCTCCTACAATGAGCAGTTCTTC.

CDR3 DNA: TGCGCCAGCAGCTGGAACCGGGACAGGGTAACATACGAGCAGTACTTC. Encoded protein: CASSWNRDRVTYEQYF. J is TRBJ2-7 and V is TRBV5-1, with 9 positions matching TRBD1. CDR1 and CDR2 from the germline V gene are SGHRS and YFSETQ. The CDR3 length is 16 residues. The V gene end was trimmed by 3 bases and the J gene end by 4 bases; junction bases not matched to a gene: 11.

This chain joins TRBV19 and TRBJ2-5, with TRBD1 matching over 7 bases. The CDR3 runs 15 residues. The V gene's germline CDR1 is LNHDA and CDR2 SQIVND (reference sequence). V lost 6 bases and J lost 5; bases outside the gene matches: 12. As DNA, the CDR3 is TGTGCCAGTAGCCGTTACACAGGGGATTGGGAGACCCAGTACTTC. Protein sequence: CASSRYTGDWETQYF.

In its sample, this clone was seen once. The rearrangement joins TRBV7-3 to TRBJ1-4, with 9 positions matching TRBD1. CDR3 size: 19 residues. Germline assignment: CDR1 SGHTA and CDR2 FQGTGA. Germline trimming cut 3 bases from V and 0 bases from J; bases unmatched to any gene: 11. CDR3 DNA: TGTGCCAGCAGCTTGGTCCGGGACAGGGCCTCTGCAACTAATGAAAAACTGTTTTTT. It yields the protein CASSLVRDRASATNEKLFF.

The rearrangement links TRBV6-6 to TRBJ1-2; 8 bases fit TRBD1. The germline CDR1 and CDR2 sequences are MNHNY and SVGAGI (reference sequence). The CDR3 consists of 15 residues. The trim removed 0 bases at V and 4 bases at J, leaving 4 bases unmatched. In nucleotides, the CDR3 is TGTGCCAGCAGTTACTCCCAGGGGGCCTCCTATGGCTACACCTTC. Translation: CASSYSQGASYGYTF.

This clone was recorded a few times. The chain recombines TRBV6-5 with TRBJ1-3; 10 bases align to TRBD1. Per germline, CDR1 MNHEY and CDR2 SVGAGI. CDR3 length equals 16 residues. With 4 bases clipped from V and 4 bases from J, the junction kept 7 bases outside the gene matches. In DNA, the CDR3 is TGTGCCAGCAGTTCCGCGGCGGGACAGGGGGGAAACACCATATATTTT. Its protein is CASSSAAGQGGNTIYF.

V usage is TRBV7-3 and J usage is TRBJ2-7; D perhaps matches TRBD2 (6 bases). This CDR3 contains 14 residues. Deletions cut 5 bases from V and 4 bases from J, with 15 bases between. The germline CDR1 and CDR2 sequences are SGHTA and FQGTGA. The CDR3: CASSRTLALYEQYF. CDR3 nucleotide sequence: TGTGCCAGCAGCAGAACCCTAGCGCTGTACGAGCAGTACTTC. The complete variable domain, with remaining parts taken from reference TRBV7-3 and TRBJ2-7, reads GAGVSQTPSNKVTEKGKYVELRCDPISGHTALYWYRQSLGQGPEFLIYFQGTGAADDSGLPNDRFFAVRPEGSVSTLKIQRTERGDSAVYLCASSRTLALYEQYFGPGTRLTVT.

In DNA form, the CDR3 reads TGCGCCAGCAGCTTGGTATCGCAGGGCGCAGCCAATGAGCAGTTCTTC. Amino acid sequence: CASSLVSQGAANEQFF. The V call is TRBV5-1, the J call TRBJ2-1; weak D call: TRBD1 (5 bases). V lost 0 bases and J lost 6, with 16 bases in between. CDR3 length: 16 residues. From germline, CDR1 is SGHRS and CDR2 YFSETQ.

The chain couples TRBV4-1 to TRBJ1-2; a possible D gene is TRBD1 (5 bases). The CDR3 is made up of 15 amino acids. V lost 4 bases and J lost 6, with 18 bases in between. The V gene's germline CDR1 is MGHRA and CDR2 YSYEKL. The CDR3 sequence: CASSPPGSLGDGYTF. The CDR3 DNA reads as TGCGCCAGCAGCCCACCAGGGTCTCTTGGAGATGGCTACACCTTC.

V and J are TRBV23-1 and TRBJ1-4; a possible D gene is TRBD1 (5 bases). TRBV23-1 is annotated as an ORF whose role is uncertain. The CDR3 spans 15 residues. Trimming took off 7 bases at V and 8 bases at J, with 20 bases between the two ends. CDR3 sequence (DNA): TGCGCCAGCATCCTTCGTAGGGGAACCTTAGAAAAACTGTTTTTT. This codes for CASILRRGTLEKLFF.